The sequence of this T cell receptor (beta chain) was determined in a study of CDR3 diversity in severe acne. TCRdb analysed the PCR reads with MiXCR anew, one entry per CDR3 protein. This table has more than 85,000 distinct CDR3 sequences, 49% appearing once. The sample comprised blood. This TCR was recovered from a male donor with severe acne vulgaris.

CDR3 residues: CASSPAAGASEQYF. CDR3 DNA: TGTGCCAGCTCCCCAGCCGCTGGGGCCAGCGAGCAGTACTTC. This sequence joins TRBV7-3 and TRBJ2-7, with D perhaps matching TRBD1 (5 bases). The CDR3 has 14 amino acids. Germline V gene lookup returns CDR1 SGHTA and CDR2 FQGTGA. V was pared by 8 bases and J by 6 bases, with 20 bases between.